This T cell receptor beta chain is drawn from a study of T cells expressing NK-cell markers. Study at large: TCR beta repertoires came from sorted CD3+CD56+NKG2C+, CD3+CD56+NKG2C- and CD3+CD56-NKG2C+ T cells.

For each CDR3 protein, TCRdb gives one entry from its re-call of the 5' RACE reads, without DNA. This repertoire includes almost 450,000 distinct CDR3 sequences. CDR1 and CDR2 (germline): DFQATT, SNEGSKA (reference sequence). CDR3 size: 13 residues. The receptor's source is a woman aged 18 to 75 in good health. The sequenced sample consisted of blood T cells: a sorted CD56 or NKG2C T cell subset, CD4+ or CD8+ T cells, or bulk PBMC T cells (not recorded which). The genes are TRBV20-1 and TRBJ1-4; as DNA is missing, the TRBD1 call by TCRdb cannot be tested. CDR3 amino acids: CSAEQGTNEKLFF.